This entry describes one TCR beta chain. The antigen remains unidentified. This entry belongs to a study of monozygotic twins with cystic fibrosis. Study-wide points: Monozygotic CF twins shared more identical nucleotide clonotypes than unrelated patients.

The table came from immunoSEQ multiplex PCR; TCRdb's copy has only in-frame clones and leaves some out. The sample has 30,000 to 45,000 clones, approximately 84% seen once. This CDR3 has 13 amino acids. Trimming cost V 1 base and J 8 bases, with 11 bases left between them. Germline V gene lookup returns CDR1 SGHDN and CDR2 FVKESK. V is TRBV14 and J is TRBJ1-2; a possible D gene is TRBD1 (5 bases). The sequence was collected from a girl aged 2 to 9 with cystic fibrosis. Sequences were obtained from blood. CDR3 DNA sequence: TGTGCCAGCAGCCAAGTGGGGGTTCGCGGCTACACCTTC. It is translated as CASSQVGVRGYTF.